Reported below is one TCR beta chain. Its specificity is unknown. This sample stems from a study of PD-1 blockade in classical Hodgkin lymphoma. Time point meaning: newly diagnosed, previously untreated cHL patient sample. From thawed PBMCs, CD4+ T cells were purified using magnetic negative selection. Clones were read by immunoSEQ multiplex PCR, and TCRdb kept only the in-frame ones, dropping some. The profile shows around 29,000 clones, more than 70% of them singletons. Broader study findings: Nothing has yet pinned down what causes the repertoire differences, possibly disease activity or prior therapy.

Sequenced: CD4+ T cells from blood. The receptor was isolated from a human donor with classical Hodgkin lymphoma.

The chain's CDR3 is CAIRATGGRENTEAFF. CDR3 DNA: TGTGCCATCAGGGCTACAGGGGGCAGGGAGAACACTGAAGCTTTCTTT. V is TRBV10-3 and J is TRBJ1-1; 9 nucleotides agree with TRBD1. CDR1 ENHRY and CDR2 SYGVKD come from the germline V gene. CDR3 length: 16 amino acids. Trimming at V came to 6 bases and at J to 1 base, leaving 9 bases not matched to a gene.